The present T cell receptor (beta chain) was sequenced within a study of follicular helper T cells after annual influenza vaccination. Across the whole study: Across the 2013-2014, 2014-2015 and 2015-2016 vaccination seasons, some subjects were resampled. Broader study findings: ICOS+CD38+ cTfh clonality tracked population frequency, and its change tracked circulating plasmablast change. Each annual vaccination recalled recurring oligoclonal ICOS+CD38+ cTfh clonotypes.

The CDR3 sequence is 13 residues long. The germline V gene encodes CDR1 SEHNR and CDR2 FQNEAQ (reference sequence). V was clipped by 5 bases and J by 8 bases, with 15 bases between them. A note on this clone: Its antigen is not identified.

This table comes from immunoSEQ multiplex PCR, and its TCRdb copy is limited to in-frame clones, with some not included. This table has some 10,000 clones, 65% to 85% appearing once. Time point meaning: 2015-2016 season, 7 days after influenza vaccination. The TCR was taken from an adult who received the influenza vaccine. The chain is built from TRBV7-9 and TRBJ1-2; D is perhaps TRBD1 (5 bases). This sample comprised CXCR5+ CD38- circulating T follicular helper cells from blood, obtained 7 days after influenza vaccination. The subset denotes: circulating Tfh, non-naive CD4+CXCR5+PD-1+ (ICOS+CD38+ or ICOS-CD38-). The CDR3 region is CASSPNSGGGYTF. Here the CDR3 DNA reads TGTGCCAGCAGCCCAAACAGTGGGGGAGGCTACACCTTC.